This entry lists 22 T cell receptor beta chains sequenced from one sample in a study of CXCR3-negative and CXCR3-positive naive CD8 T cells. TRB cDNA libraries were made by UMI-labeled 5' RACE. TCRdb re-analyzed the 5' RACE reads; it lists each CDR3 protein once, without DNA. The sample holds some 130,000 distinct CDR3 sequences. The sequencing sample was made of naive CXCR3- CD8+ T cells from blood. The subset is: CD45RO-CCR7+CD27+CD95- naive CD8+ T cells lacking CXCR3 (TNR3-). The receptors shown here come from a human donor in good health. Some clones in this sample may be carry-over from other donors' samples.

The chain links TRBV5-5 to TRBJ1-5; TCRdb gives TRBD1 as the D gene, but with no DNA this cannot be confirmed. Germline loops: CDR1 SGHKS, CDR2 YYEKEE (reference sequence). This CDR3 region has 15 residues. The CDR3 spells CASSLDGTGGQPQHF.

The chain uses TRBV19 and TRBJ2-7; TCRdb lists TRBD1, though no DNA is available to test this call. The CDR3 has 16 residues. Germline lookup yields CDR1 LNHDA and CDR2 SQIVND (reference sequence). The CDR3 region is CASSMATGIDSYEQYF. Supplemented by reference TRBV19 and TRBJ2-7, the full variable domain reads DGGITQSPKYLFRKEGQNVTLSCEQNLNHDAMYWYRQDPGQGLRLIYYSQIVNDFQKGDIAEGYSVSREKKESFPLTVTSAQKNPTAFYLCASSMATGIDSYEQYFGPGTRLTVT.

The chain couples TRBV12-3 or TRBV12-4 to TRBJ2-7; no DNA is available, so the TRBD1 call from TCRdb remains unchecked. This CDR3 has 19 amino acids. The CDR3 region is CASSLYRDRGPKSSYEQYF.

The chain uses TRBV2 and TRBJ2-5; the D call of TRBD1 rests on TCRdb alone, since no DNA is present to check it. Germline V lookup: CDR1 SNHLY, CDR2 FYNNEI. The CDR3 consists of 17 residues. CDR3 protein: CASSEWFGTGTQETQYF.

This sequence joins TRBV12-3 or TRBV12-4 and TRBJ1-1. The CDR3 is 14 amino acids. The chain's CDR3 is CASLGGMENTEAFF.

This chain links TRBV15 with TRBJ2-7. The length of the CDR3 is 14 residues. Germline loops: CDR1 LNHNV, CDR2 YYDKDF (reference sequence). This chain's CDR3 is CATSREDSSYEQYF.

The chain uses TRBV29-1 and TRBJ2-7; TCRdb selects TRBD2, and the lack of DNA leaves this call unchecked. CDR3 size: 13 residues. Germline V gene sequence: CDR1 SQVTM, CDR2 ANQGSEA. The CDR3 region is CSVGTRGDYEQYF.

The gene calls are TRBV7-6 and TRBJ1-6; the TRBD1 assignment by TCRdb is unverifiable without DNA. The CDR3 covers 11 residues. Germline CDR1 and CDR2: SGHVS and FNYEAQ. The CDR3: CASSYGGPLHF. The complete variable domain, with remaining parts taken from reference TRBV7-6 and TRBJ1-6, reads GAGVSQSPRYKVTKRGQDVALRCDPISGHVSLYWYRQALGQGPEFLTYFNYEAQQDKSGLPNDRFSAERPEGSISTLTIQRTEQRDSAMYRCASSYGGPLHFGNGTRLTVT.

The chain carries TRBV12-3 or TRBV12-4 and TRBJ2-2. The CDR3 is made up of 14 amino acids. Here the CDR3 reads CASSRLSSTGELFF.

The rearrangement joins TRBV29-1 to TRBJ2-2; TCRdb's D gene call, TRBD2, goes unchecked for lack of DNA. CDR1 and CDR2 from the germline V gene are SQVTM and ANQGSEA. The CDR3 runs to 12 residues. CDR3 region: CSVPLGRGELFF.

This sequence joins TRBV6-2 or TRBV6-3 and TRBJ2-7. Germline lookup yields CDR1 MNHEY and CDR2 SVGEGT. The length of the CDR3 is 13 residues. CDR3 loop: CASSYGVPYEQYF.

This chain joins TRBV5-5 and TRBJ2-2; there is no DNA to check the TCRdb D call of TRBD2. The CDR3 runs 16 residues. CDR1 and CDR2 from the germline V gene are SGHKS and YYEKEE (reference sequence). The CDR3 reads CASSLVAGGLYGELFF. The full variable domain, with the rest looked up from reference TRBV5-5 and TRBJ2-2, is DAGVTQSPTHLIKTRGQQVTLRCSPISGHKSVSWYQQVLGQGPQFIFQYYEKEERGRGNFPDRFSARQFPNYSSELNVNALLLGDSALYLCASSLVAGGLYGELFFGEGSRLTVL.

Here the CDR3 reads CATSNNYPGPYNSPLHF. The rearrangement uses TRBV15 and TRBJ1-6. CDR1 and CDR2 from the germline V gene are LNHNV and YYDKDF (reference sequence). The CDR3 has 17 residues.

This chain uses TRBV14 with TRBJ2-7; absent DNA, TCRdb's TRBD2 call cannot be checked. The CDR3 sequence is 16 residues long. Germline V gene data show CDR1 as SGHDN and CDR2 as FVKESK. CDR3 amino acids: CASSQGPSGRSYEQYF.

The genes are TRBV7-9 and TRBJ1-2. CDR1 is SEHNR and CDR2 is FQNEAQ in the germline V gene (reference sequence). The CDR3 runs 11 residues. The CDR3 reads CASSFGGGYTF. The full variable domain, in which reference TRBV7-9 and TRBJ1-2 provide the parts outside the CDR3, is DTGVSQNPRHKITKRGQNVTFRCDPISEHNRLYWYRQTLGQGPEFLTYFQNEAQLEKSRLLSDRFSAERPKGSFSTLEIQRTEQGDSAMYLCASSFGGGYTFGSGTRLTVV.

The chain couples TRBV9 to TRBJ2-7; the D call from TCRdb, TRBD2, cannot be confirmed without DNA. This CDR3 spans 15 amino acids. The V gene's germline CDR1 is SGDLS and CDR2 YYNGEE. The CDR3 spells CASSVAQSGTYEQYF. Combining the CDR3 with reference TRBV9 and TRBJ2-7 gives the whole variable domain DSGVTQTPKHLITATGQRVTLRCSPRSGDLSVYWYQQSLDQGLQFLIQYYNGEERAKGNILERFSAQQFPDLHSELNLSSLELGDSALYFCASSVAQSGTYEQYFGPGTRLTVT.

V is TRBV3-1 and J is TRBJ2-1. CDR3 length equals 13 residues. In germline, CDR1 is LGHDT, CDR2 YNNKEL (reference sequence). The CDR3 protein is CASSQWRNNEQFF.

This chain joins TRBV24-1 and TRBJ1-1; TCRdb's D call, TRBD1, is unchecked because there is no DNA. CDR1 and CDR2 (germline): KGHDR, SFDVKD. The CDR3 length is 15 residues. This chain's CDR3 is CATSDGQGMNTEAFF.

The rearrangement joins TRBV6-2 or TRBV6-3 to TRBJ2-2; without DNA, the TCRdb call of TRBD1 cannot be checked. The CDR3 sequence is 18 residues long. Germline CDR1 and CDR2: MNHEY and SVGEGT. This chain's CDR3 is CASSYSSGQGAYTGELFF.

The chain couples TRBV4-3 to TRBJ2-1. This CDR3 has 17 residues. Germline V gene lookup returns CDR1 LGHNA and CDR2 YSLEER. CDR3: CASSQDLARVTYNEQFF.

V and J are TRBV4-1 and TRBJ2-7. The V gene's germline CDR1 is MGHRA and CDR2 YSYEKL. CDR3 length: 16 residues. The CDR3 is CASSQHWVGSDYEQYF.

The rearrangement uses TRBV29-1 and TRBJ1-2; TCRdb names TRBD1, which stays unverified in the absence of DNA. CDR1 is SQVTM and CDR2 is ANQGSEA in the germline V gene. This CDR3 contains 13 residues. The CDR3 region is CSAGTGKDYGYTF.